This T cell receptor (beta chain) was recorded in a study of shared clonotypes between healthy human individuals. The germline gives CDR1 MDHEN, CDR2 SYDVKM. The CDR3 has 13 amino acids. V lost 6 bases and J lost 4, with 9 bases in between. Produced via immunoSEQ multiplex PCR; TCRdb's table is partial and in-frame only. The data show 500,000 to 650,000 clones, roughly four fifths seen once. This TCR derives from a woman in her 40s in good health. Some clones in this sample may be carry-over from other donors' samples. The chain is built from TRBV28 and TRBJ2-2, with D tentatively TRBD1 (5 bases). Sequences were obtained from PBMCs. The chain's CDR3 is CASRPTVTGELFF. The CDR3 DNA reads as TGTGCCAGCAGACCGACAGTCACCGGGGAGCTGTTTTTT.